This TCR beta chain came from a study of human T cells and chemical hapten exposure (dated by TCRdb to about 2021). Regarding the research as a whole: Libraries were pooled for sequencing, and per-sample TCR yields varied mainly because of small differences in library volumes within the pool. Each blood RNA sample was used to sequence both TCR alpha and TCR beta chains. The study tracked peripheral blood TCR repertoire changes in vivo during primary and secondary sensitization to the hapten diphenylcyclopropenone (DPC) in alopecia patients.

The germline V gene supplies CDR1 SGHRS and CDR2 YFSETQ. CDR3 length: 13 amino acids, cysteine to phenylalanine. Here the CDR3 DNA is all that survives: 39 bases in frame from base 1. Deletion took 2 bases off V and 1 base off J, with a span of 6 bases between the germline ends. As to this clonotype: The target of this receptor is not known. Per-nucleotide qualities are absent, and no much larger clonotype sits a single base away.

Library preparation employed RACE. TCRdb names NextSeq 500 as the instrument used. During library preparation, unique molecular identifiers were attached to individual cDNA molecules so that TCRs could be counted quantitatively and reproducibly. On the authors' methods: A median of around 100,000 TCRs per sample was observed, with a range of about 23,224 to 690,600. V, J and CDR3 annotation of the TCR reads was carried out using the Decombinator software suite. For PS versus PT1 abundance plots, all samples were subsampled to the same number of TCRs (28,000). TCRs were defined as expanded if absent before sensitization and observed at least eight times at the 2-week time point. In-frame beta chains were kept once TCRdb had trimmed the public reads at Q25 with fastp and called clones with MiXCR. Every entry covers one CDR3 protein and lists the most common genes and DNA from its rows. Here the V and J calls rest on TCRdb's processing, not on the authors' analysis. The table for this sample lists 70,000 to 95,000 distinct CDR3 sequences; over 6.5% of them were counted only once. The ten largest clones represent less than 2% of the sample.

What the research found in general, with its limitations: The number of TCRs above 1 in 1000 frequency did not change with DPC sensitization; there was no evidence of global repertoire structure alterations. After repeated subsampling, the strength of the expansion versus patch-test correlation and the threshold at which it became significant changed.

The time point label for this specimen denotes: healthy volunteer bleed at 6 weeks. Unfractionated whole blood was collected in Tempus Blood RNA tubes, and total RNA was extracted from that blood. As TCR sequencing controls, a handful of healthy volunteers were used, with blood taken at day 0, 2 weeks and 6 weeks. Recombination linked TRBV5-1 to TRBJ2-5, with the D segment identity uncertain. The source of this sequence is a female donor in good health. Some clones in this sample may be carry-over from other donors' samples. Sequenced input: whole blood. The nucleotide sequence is TGCGCCAGCAGCTTCCAGATCCAAGAGACCCAGTACTTC. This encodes CASSFQIQETQYF.